This TCR beta chain was recorded in a study of technical replicates of blood from a handful of donors. Data came from immunoSEQ multiplex PCR; TCRdb stores just in-frame clones and leaves some out. Found here are 70,000 to 95,000 clones, about 94% of them singletons; the top ten hold 0.2% to 0.25%. The germline V gene has CDR1 SGHDT and CDR2 YYEEEE. Deletions cut 2 bases from V and 5 bases from J, with 12 bases between. The CDR3 covers 14 residues. The chain joins TRBV5-6 to TRBJ2-3, with TRBD2 as a possible D gene (6 bases). Sequenced material: T cells isolated from PBMCs. This receptor was obtained from a human donor in good health. CDR3 coding DNA: TGTGCCAGCAGCTTCCGGGCCGGGGGAGATACGCAGTATTTT. Its translation is CASSFRAGGDTQYF.